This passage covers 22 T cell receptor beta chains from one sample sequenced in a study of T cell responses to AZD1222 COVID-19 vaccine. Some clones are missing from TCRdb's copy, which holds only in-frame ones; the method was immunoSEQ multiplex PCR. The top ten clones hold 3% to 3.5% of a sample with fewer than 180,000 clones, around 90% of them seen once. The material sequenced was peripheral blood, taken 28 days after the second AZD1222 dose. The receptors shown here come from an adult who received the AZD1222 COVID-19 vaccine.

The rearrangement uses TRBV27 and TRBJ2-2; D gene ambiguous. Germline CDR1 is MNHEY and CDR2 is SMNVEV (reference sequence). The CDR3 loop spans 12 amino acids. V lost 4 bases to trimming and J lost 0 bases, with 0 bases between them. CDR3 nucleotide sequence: TGTGCCAGCAGTTCGAACACCGGGGAGCTGTTTTTT. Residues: CASSSNTGELFF.

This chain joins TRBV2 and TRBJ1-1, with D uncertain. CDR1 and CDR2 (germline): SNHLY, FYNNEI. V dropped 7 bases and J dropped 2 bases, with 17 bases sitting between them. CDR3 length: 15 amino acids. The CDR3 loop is CASTLDASSNTEAFF. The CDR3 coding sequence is TGTGCCAGCACTCTCGATGCGTCTAGCAACACTGAAGCTTTCTTT. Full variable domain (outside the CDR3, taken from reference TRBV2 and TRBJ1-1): EPEVTQTPSHQVTQMGQEVILRCVPISNHLYFYWYRQILGQKVEFLVSFYNNEISEKSEIFDDQFSVERPDGSNFTLKIRSTKLEDSAMYFCASTLDASSNTEAFFGQGTRLTVV.

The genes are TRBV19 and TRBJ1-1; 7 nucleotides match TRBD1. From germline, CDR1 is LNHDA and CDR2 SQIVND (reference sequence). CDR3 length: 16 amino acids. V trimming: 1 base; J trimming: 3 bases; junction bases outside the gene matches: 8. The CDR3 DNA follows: TGTGCCAGTAGTATAGCCCTGACAGGGCGGGACACTGAAGCTTTCTTT. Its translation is CASSIALTGRDTEAFF.

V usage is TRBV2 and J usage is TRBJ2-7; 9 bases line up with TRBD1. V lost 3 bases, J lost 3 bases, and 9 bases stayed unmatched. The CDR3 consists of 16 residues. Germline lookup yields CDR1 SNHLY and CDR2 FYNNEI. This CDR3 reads CASSDLFGQGLYEQYF. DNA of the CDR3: TGTGCCAGCAGTGACTTATTCGGACAGGGGCTCTACGAGCAGTACTTC.

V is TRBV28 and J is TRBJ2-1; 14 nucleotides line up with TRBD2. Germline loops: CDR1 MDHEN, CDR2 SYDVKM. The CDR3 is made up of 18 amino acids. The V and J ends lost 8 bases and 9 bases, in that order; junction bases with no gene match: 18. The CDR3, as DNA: TGTGCCAGCGGTCTTGAAACCGGGACTAGCGGGAGAAGTGGTGAGCAGTTCTTC. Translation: CASGLETGTSGRSGEQFF.

The CDR3 loop is CATSGTPGFSNTGELFF. In nucleotides, the CDR3 is TGTGCCACCAGTGGAACCCCCGGGTTCTCGAACACCGGGGAGCTGTTTTTT. The V and J genes are TRBV24-1 and TRBJ2-2; the D is unclear. Germline assignment: CDR1 KGHDR and CDR2 SFDVKD. Trimming cost V 5 bases and J 0 bases, with 15 bases left between them. The CDR3 contains 17 residues.

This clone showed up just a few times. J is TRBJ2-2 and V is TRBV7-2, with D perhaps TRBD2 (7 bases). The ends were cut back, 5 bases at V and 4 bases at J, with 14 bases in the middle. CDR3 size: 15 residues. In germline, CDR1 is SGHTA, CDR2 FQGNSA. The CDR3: CASSHWGGGTGELFF. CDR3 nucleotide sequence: TGTGCCAGCAGCCACTGGGGAGGGGGCACCGGGGAGCTGTTTTTT. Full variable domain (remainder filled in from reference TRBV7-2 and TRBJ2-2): GAGVSQSPSNKVTEKGKDVELRCDPISGHTALYWYRQSLGQGLEFLIYFQGNSAPDKSGLPSDRFSAERTGGSVSTLTIQRTQQEDSAVYLCASSHWGGGTGELFFGEGSRLTVL.

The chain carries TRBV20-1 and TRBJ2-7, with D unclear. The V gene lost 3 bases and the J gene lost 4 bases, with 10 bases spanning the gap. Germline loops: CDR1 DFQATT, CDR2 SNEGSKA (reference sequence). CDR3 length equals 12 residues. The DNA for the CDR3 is TGCAGTGCTAGTTATGGTGGTTACGAGCAGTACTTC. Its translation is CSASYGGYEQYF.

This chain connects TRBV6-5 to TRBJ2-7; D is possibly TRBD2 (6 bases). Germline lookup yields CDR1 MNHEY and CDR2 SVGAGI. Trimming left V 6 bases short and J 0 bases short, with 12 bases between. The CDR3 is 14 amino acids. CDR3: CASRPGTGSYEQYF. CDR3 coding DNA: TGTGCCAGCAGACCCGGGACTGGCTCCTACGAGCAGTACTTC.

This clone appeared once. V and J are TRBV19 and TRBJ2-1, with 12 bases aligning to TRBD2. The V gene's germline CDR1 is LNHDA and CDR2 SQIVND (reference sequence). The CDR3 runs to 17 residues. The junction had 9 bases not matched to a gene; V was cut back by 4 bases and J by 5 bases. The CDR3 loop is CASSSFLAGGPHNEQFF. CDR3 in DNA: TGTGCCAGTAGTAGTTTCCTAGCGGGAGGGCCCCACAATGAGCAGTTCTTC.

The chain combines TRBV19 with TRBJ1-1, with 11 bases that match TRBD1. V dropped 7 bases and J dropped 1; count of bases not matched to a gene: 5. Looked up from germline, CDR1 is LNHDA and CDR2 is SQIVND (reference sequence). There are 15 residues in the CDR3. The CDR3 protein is CASTGQGAPNTEAFF. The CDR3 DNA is TGTGCCAGTACTGGACAGGGGGCCCCGAACACTGAAGCTTTCTTT. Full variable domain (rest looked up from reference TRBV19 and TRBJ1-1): DGGITQSPKYLFRKEGQNVTLSCEQNLNHDAMYWYRQDPGQGLRLIYYSQIVNDFQKGDIAEGYSVSREKKESFPLTVTSAQKNPTAFYLCASTGQGAPNTEAFFGQGTRLTVV.

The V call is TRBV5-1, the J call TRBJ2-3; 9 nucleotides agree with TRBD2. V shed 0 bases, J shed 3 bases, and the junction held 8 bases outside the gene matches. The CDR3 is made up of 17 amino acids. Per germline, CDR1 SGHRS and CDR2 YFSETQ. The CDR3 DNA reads TGCGCCAGCAGCTTGGAAGGCGGGAGGGCCGGGACAGATACGCAGTATTTT. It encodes CASSLEGGRAGTDTQYF.

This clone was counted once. The chain's CDR3 is CASSLAGLETQYF. The CDR3 DNA is TGCGCCAGCAGCTTGGCCGGATTGGAGACCCAGTACTTC. This chain connects TRBV5-1 to TRBJ2-5; D not resolved. Germline assignment: CDR1 SGHRS and CDR2 YFSETQ. Deletions cut 0 bases from V and 5 bases from J, with 8 bases between. CDR3 length: 13 amino acids.

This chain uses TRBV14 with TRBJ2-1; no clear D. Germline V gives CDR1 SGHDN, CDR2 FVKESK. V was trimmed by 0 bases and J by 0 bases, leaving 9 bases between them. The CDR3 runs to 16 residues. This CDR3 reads CASSQEFWGSYNEQFF. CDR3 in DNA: TGTGCCAGCAGCCAAGAATTCTGGGGCTCCTACAATGAGCAGTTCTTC.

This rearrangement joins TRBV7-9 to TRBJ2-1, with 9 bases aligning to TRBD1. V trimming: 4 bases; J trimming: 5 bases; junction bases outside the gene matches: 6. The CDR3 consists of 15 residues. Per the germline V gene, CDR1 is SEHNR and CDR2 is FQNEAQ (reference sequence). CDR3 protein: CASSSSGTGNNEQFF. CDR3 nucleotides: TGTGCCAGCAGCTCATCCGGGACAGGGAACAATGAGCAGTTCTTC. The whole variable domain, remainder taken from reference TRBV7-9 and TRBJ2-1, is DTGVSQNPRHKITKRGQNVTFRCDPISEHNRLYWYRQTLGQGPEFLTYFQNEAQLEKSRLLSDRFSAERPKGSFSTLEIQRTEQGDSAMYLCASSSSGTGNNEQFFGPGTRLTVL.

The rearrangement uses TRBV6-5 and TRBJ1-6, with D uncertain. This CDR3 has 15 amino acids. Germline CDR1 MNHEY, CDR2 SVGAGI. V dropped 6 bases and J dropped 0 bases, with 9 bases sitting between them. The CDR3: CASRSPFSYNSPLHF. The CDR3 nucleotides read TGTGCCAGCAGATCACCTTTCTCCTATAATTCACCCCTCCACTTT.

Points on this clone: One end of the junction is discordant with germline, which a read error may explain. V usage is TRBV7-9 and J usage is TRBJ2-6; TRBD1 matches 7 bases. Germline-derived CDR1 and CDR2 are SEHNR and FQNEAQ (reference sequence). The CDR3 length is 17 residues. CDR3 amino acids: CASSSKITGAGANVLTF. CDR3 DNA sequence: TGTGCCAGTAGCTCTAAAATTACAGGGGCTGGGGCCAACGTCCTGACTTTC.

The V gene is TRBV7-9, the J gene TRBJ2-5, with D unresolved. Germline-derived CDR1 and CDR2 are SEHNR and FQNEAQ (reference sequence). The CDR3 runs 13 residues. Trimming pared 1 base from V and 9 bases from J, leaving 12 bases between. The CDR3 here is CASSLDEAGSQYF. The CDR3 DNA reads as TGTGCCAGCAGCTTAGACGAGGCAGGTTCCCAGTACTTC.

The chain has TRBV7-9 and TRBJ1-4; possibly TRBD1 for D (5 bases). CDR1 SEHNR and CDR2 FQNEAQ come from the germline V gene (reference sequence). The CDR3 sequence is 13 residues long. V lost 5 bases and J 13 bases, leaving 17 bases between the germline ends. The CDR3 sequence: CASSLNSGLGLFF. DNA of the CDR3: TGTGCCAGCAGCCTAAATTCAGGGTTAGGACTGTTTTTT.

The CDR3 protein is CASSELAGGSDTQYF. DNA of the CDR3: TGTGCCAGCAGTGAGTTAGCGGGAGGTTCAGATACGCAGTATTTT. The gene calls are TRBV6-4 and TRBJ2-3; TRBD2 matches at 10 bases. The CDR3 consists of 15 residues. Per the germline V gene, CDR1 is MRHNA and CDR2 is SNTAGT. J gave up 4 bases and V 3 bases, and 4 bases lay outside the gene matches.

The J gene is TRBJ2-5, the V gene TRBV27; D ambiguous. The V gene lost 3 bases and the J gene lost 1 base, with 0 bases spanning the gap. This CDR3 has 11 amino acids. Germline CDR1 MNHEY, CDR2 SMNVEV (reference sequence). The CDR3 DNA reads TGTGCCAGCAGTTTCCAAGAGACCCAGTACTTC. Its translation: CASSFQETQYF.

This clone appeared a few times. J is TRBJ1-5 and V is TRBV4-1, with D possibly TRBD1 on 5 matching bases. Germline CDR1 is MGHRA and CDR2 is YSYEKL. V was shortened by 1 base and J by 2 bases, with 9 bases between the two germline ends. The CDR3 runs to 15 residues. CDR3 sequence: CASSQVQGGNQPQHF. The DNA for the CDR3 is TGCGCCAGCAGCCAAGTGCAGGGTGGCAATCAGCCCCAGCATTTT.